Listed below are T cell receptor beta chains from one sample, sequenced in a study of blood T cell repertoires in COVID-19. The table came from immunoSEQ multiplex PCR; TCRdb's copy has only in-frame clones and leaves some out. In the table there are roughly 410,000 clones, roughly 90% of which are singletons. Sequenced sample: peripheral blood. The receptors shown here come from a man between 35 and 55 years old with acute or convalescent COVID-19. The CDR3 runs from the conserved cysteine through the conserved F or W. D genes are given only for firm matches. Some rows mark clone size as missing; the rest say once, few, many or name a class of expanded clone.

length	size	J	V	D	CDR3	DNA
15	-	TRBJ1-2	TRBV14	-	CASSHRRTASYGYTF	TGTGCCAGCAGCCACCGACGGACTGCGTCTTACGGCTACACCTTC
14	-	TRBJ2-7	TRBV6-5	-	CASSYSGSRGEQYF	TGTGCCAGCAGTTACTCGGGCAGTAGGGGCGAGCAGTACTTC
17	-	TRBJ2-1	TRBV28	-	CASSTMGLQGDYNEQFF	TGTGCCAGCAGTACCATGGGACTTCAAGGCGACTACAATGAGCAGTTCTTC
12	-	TRBJ1-1	TRBV10-3	TRBD1	CASRGQDTEAFF	TGTGCCTCAAGGGGACAGGACACTGAAGCTTTCTTT
15	-	TRBJ2-1	TRBV5-1	-	CASSFRGSGYNEQFF	TGCGCCAGCAGTTTCAGGGGTTCCGGCTACAATGAGCAGTTCTTC
14	-	TRBJ1-2	TRBV10-3	TRBD1	CAISEATGHYGYTF	TGTGCCATCAGTGAGGCGACAGGGCACTATGGCTACACCTTC
17	-	TRBJ1-1	TRBV19	TRBD1	CASSLQGAQLASREAFF	TGTGCCAGTAGCCTCCAGGGGGCACAGTTGGCTTCGAGGGAAGCTTTCTTT
17	-	TRBJ1-3	TRBV3-1/TRBV3-2	TRBD1	CASSQVPGQYPGNTIYF	TGTGCCAGCAGCCAAGTCCCGGGACAGTACCCTGGAAACACCATATATTTT
14	-	TRBJ2-5	TRBV2	TRBD1	CASSRTGSSETQYF	TGTGCCAGCAGTAGGACAGGGTCTTCAGAGACCCAGTACTTC
16	few	TRBJ1-1	TRBV24-1	-	CATSDLLVPVNTEAFF	TGTGCCACCAGTGATTTGTTGGTGCCGGTGAACACTGAAGCTTTCTTT
12	once	TRBJ2-1	TRBV12-3/TRBV12-4	TRBD2	CASSAGGHEQFF	TGTGCCAGCAGTGCGGGAGGGCATGAGCAGTTCTTC
15	-	TRBJ2-7	TRBV5-1	-	CASSLVVRGEYEQYF	TGCGCCAGCAGCTTGGTTGTCAGGGGGGAATACGAGCAGTACTTC
16	-	TRBJ1-3	TRBV28	-	CASSPQGPYSGNTIYF	TGTGCCAGCAGTCCACAGGGACCGTACTCTGGAAACACCATATATTTT
16	-	TRBJ1-1	TRBV6-2/TRBV6-3	-	CASSYSLPGALAEAFF	TGTGCCAGCAGTTACTCGTTGCCAGGGGCTTTGGCTGAAGCTTTCTTT
14	-	TRBJ2-7	TRBV7-9	TRBD2	CASSFGLAGEKQYF	TGTGCCAGCAGCTTCGGGCTAGCGGGAGAAAAGCAGTACTTC
15	-	TRBJ2-7	TRBV7-3	TRBD1	CASSPTGTGYHEQYF	TGTGCCAGCAGCCCGACCGGGACAGGGTACCACGAGCAGTACTTC
14	-	TRBJ2-1	TRBV14	TRBD2	CASSRLAGGNEQFF	TGCGCCAGCAGCCGACTAGCGGGAGGTAATGAGCAGTTCTTC
17	-	TRBJ2-6	TRBV4-1	-	CASSQVRLANGANVLTF	TGCGCCAGCAGCCAAGTACGGCTAGCGAACGGGGCCAACGTCCTGACTTTC
12	-	TRBJ2-7	TRBV5-1	-	CASSYNSYEQYF	TGCGCCAGCAGCTACAACTCCTACGAGCAGTACTTC
13	-	TRBJ1-5	TRBV5-1	-	CASRWDTNQPQHF	TGCGCCAGCAGGTGGGACACAAATCAGCCCCAGCATTTT
15	few	TRBJ2-7	TRBV3-1/TRBV3-2	TRBD1	CASSGSGQGAYEQYF	TGTGCCAGCAGCGGGAGTGGACAGGGGGCGTACGAGCAGTACTTC
15	-	TRBJ1-1	TRBV9	-	CASSVGYSLNTEAFF	TGTGCCAGCAGCGTAGGGTACAGCCTGAACACTGAAGCTTTCTTT
15	-	TRBJ2-1	TRBV28	TRBD1	CASSSDRGYYNEQFF	TGTGCCAGCAGCTCGGACAGGGGGTACTACAATGAGCAGTTCTTC
16	-	TRBJ2-2	TRBV4-3	TRBD1	CASSQSTGWDTGELFF	TGCGCCAGCAGCCAGTCGACAGGGTGGGACACCGGGGAGCTGTTTTTT
16	-	TRBJ1-1	TRBV6-2/TRBV6-3	TRBD1	CASSAILGTANTEAFF	TGTGCCAGCAGCGCAATTCTTGGGACAGCAAACACTGAAGCTTTCTTT
16	-	TRBJ2-7	TRBV7-3	TRBD1	CASSLNAAGGRYEQYF	TGTGCCAGCAGCTTAAATGCGGCAGGGGGTCGGTACGAGCAGTACTTC
15	once	TRBJ1-2	TRBV19	TRBD1	CASGPGTGKWSGYTF	TGTGCCAGTGGCCCCGGGACAGGGAAATGGTCTGGCTACACCTTC
16	-	TRBJ2-1	TRBV5-1	TRBD2	CASSNIAGGIYNEQFF	TGCGCCAGCAGCAACATAGCGGGGGGAATCTACAATGAGCAGTTCTTC
14	-	TRBJ2-2	TRBV19	TRBD1	CASSIVQGAKELFF	TGTGCCAGTAGTATAGTTCAGGGGGCAAAGGAGCTGTTTTTT
15	-	TRBJ1-2	TRBV2	-	CASSEAGRVFYGYTF	TGTGCCAGCAGTGAAGCGGGCAGGGTTTTCTATGGCTACACCTTC
15	once	TRBJ2-3	TRBV5-8	TRBD1	CASCTRQGSTDTQYF	TGTGCCAGCTGCACTCGACAGGGGAGCACAGATACGCAGTATTTT
16	-	TRBJ2-2	TRBV19	TRBD1	CASSIGAGGRTGELFF	TGTGCCAGTAGTATAGGGGCAGGGGGTCGAACCGGGGAGCTGTTTTTT
15	-	TRBJ2-1	TRBV25-1	-	CASSDGQTSYNEQFF	TGTGCCAGCAGTGACGGACAGACCTCCTACAATGAGCAGTTCTTC
13	-	TRBJ2-1	TRBV4-1	-	CASSLRQGNEQFF	TGCGCCAGCAGCCTACGTCAGGGTAATGAGCAGTTCTTC
13	-	TRBJ1-1	TRBV6-5	-	CASSYNFNTEAFF	TGTGCCAGCAGTTACAACTTTAACACTGAAGCTTTCTTT
15	-	TRBJ2-7	TRBV2	TRBD2	CASSAGLAGSYEQYF	TGTGCCAGCAGTGCAGGACTAGCGGGTTCCTACGAGCAGTACTTC
14	-	TRBJ1-5	TRBV6-6	-	CASSYIQGQQPQHF	TGTGCCAGCAGTTACATTCAGGGCCAGCAGCCCCAGCATTTT
14	once	TRBJ2-7	TRBV4-1	TRBD1	CASSFPGQRYEQYF	TGCGCCAGCAGCTTCCCGGGACAGAGGTACGAGCAGTACTTC
14	-	TRBJ1-3	TRBV19	-	CASKDLSSGNTIYF	TGTGCCAGTAAAGATCTGAGCTCTGGAAACACCATATATTTT
14	-	TRBJ2-3	TRBV5-1	TRBD2	CASSTSTSTDTQYF	TGCGCCAGCTCGACTAGCACCAGCACAGATACGCAGTATTTT
18	many	TRBJ2-1	TRBV3-1/TRBV3-2	-	CASSQESPRSGSYNEQFF	TGTGCCAGCAGCCAAGAAAGCCCTAGGTCTGGTTCCTACAATGAGCAGTTCTTC
15	-	TRBJ2-1	TRBV7-6	TRBD2	CASSLAGESYNEQFF	TGTGCCAGCAGCCTAGCGGGAGAGTCCTACAATGAGCAGTTCTTC
17	once	TRBJ2-1	TRBV15	TRBD2	CATSGGLAEWGYNEQFF	TGTGCCACCAGCGGAGGACTAGCGGAGTGGGGCTACAATGAGCAGTTCTTC
16	-	TRBJ1-6	TRBV10-3	-	CAISLKEGGDNSPLHF	TGTGCCATCAGCCTCAAGGAGGGCGGAGATAATTCACCCCTCCACTTT
15	once	TRBJ2-5	TRBV5-1	-	CASSSRVGGQETQYF	TGCGCCAGCAGCTCCCGCGTGGGGGGCCAAGAGACCCAGTACTTC
14	-	TRBJ1-5	TRBV7-9	-	CASSLAAGNQPQHF	TGTGCCAGCAGCTTAGCGGCCGGGAATCAGCCCCAGCATTTT
16	-	TRBJ2-2	TRBV11-1	TRBD2	CASSSFSGRSTGELFF	TGTGCCAGCAGCTCATTTAGCGGGAGGAGTACCGGGGAGCTGTTTTTT
15	few	TRBJ2-7	TRBV14	TRBD2	CASSQGGSGGYEQYF	TGTGCCAGCAGCCAAGGAGGAAGCGGGGGGTACGAGCAGTACTTC
15	-	TRBJ2-1	TRBV9	TRBD2	CASSIRTSADNEQFF	TGTGCCAGCAGCATCCGGACTAGCGCAGACAATGAGCAGTTCTTC
13	-	TRBJ2-7	TRBV7-9	-	CASSLDPPYEQYF	TGTGCCAGCAGCTTAGATCCTCCCTACGAGCAGTACTTC
13	-	TRBJ1-4	TRBV10-3	-	CAISDRRGEKLFF	TGTGCCATCAGTGACAGGAGGGGTGAAAAACTGTTTTTT
16	-	TRBJ1-5	TRBV5-6	TRBD1	CASSAGTGEFNQPQHF	TGTGCCAGCAGCGCGGGGACAGGGGAATTTAATCAGCCCCAGCATTTT
13	-	TRBJ2-7	TRBV18	-	CASSPPASYEQYF	TGTGCCAGCTCACCACCGGCCAGCTACGAGCAGTACTTC